This passage covers 32 T cell receptor beta chains from one sample sequenced in a study of PD-1 blockade in classical Hodgkin lymphoma. Stated time point: cycle 4 day 1 (C4D1), after five to seven weeks of nivolumab. With no exception, relapse followed autologous stem cell transplantation in all patients, and brentuximab vedotin exposure varied. Profiled with immunoSEQ multiplex PCR; TCRdb holds only in-frame clones, not every one. The data hold 100,000 to 120,000 clones, with roughly 89% observed a single time. The material was peripheral blood mononuclear cells (PBMCs), obtained before the fourth cycle of nivolumab. All receptors derive from a human donor with classical Hodgkin lymphoma.

The V and J genes are TRBV29-1 and TRBJ2-1, with D maybe TRBD2 (6 bases). Germline CDR1 and CDR2: SQVTM and ANQGSEA. V lost 4 bases and J 0 bases, leaving 13 bases between the germline ends. The CDR3 totals 15 residues. The CDR3 DNA reads TGCAGCGTTGTATATGGCGGGACCTCCTACAATGAGCAGTTCTTC. Translation gives CSVVYGGTSYNEQFF.

The J gene is TRBJ2-1, the V gene TRBV5-1, with D possibly matching TRBD2 (5 bases). CDR1 SGHRS and CDR2 YFSETQ come from the germline V gene. V was clipped by 3 bases and J by 0 bases, with 10 bases between them. This CDR3 contains 15 residues. As DNA, the CDR3 is TGCGCCAGCAGCTCCGGTGGGAGCTCCTACAATGAGCAGTTCTTC. Its translation: CASSSGGSSYNEQFF.

This sequence joins TRBV18 and TRBJ2-1, with a weak D call TRBD1 (5 bases). Germline-derived CDR1 and CDR2 are KGHSH and LQKENI. The CDR3 covers 16 residues. The V and J ends lost 1 base and 7 bases respectively, with 17 bases between them. This chain's CDR3 is CASSPQGQGIGNEQFF. The CDR3 DNA is TGTGCCAGCTCACCACAGGGTCAGGGTATAGGGAATGAGCAGTTCTTC.

The rearrangement links TRBV4-1 to TRBJ2-5; 14 bases map to TRBD2. The ends lost 4 bases at V and 8 bases at J; junction bases unmatched: 9. The CDR3 contains 16 residues. Looked up from germline, CDR1 is MGHRA and CDR2 is YSYEKL. CDR3 nucleotides: TGCGCCAGCAGCCCTCCGGGACTAGCGGGAGAGGGCACCCAGTACTTC. Residues: CASSPPGLAGEGTQYF.

The chain is built from TRBV28 and TRBJ1-1; tentative D call: TRBD1 (5 bases). Trimming cost V 0 bases and J 1 base, with 6 bases left between them. CDR3 size: 14 residues. The germline CDR1 and CDR2 sequences are MDHEN and SYDVKM. In DNA, the CDR3 is TGTGCCAGCAGTTTATGGCAGGGGAACACTGAAGCTTTCTTT. Translation: CASSLWQGNTEAFF.

CDR3 sequence reads: CSAYRQGMRMNTEAFF. CDR3 DNA sequence: TGCAGCGCTTACCGTCAGGGGATGAGGATGAACACTGAAGCTTTCTTT. The V and J genes are TRBV29-1 and TRBJ1-1, with D perhaps matching TRBD1 (6 bases). V lost 7 bases to trimming and J lost 0 bases, with 21 bases between them. The CDR3 is 16 amino acids. The V gene's germline CDR1 is SQVTM and CDR2 ANQGSEA.

This clone was recorded once. V is TRBV11-2 and J is TRBJ2-1; TRBD1 is a possible D gene (6 bases). Trimming removed 5 bases from V and 9 bases from J, with 14 bases in between. The CDR3 totals 13 residues. Looked up from germline, CDR1 is SGHAT and CDR2 is FQNNGV. CDR3 loop: CASSRGRGGEQFF. The CDR3 coding sequence is TGTGCCAGCAGCCGGGGCAGGGGCGGTGAGCAGTTCTTC.

The chain recombines TRBV7-9 with TRBJ2-1; no clear D gene. Germline V gene data show CDR1 as SEHNR and CDR2 as FQNEAQ (reference sequence). The CDR3 runs 14 residues. Trimming pared 4 bases from V and 7 bases from J, leaving 14 bases between. DNA of the CDR3: TGTGCCAGCAGCTCCCGGGCCCTGAGTAATGAGCAGTTCTTC. As protein: CASSSRALSNEQFF.

V gene TRBV4-3 combines with J gene TRBJ1-5, with a tentative D call TRBD1 (5 bases). The germline V gene has CDR1 LGHNA and CDR2 YSLEER. With 0 bases removed from V and 3 bases from J, the gap between germline ends came to 9 bases. This CDR3 comprises 15 residues. For the CDR3, the DNA is TGCGCCAGCAGCCAAGATGCAGGGTACAATCAGCCCCAGCATTTT. The encoded protein is CASSQDAGYNQPQHF.

The chain links TRBV5-1 to TRBJ1-1, with D unresolved. The CDR3 spans 14 residues. Trimming removed 0 bases at V and 1 base at J, with 7 bases between. Germline assignment: CDR1 SGHRS and CDR2 YFSETQ. CDR3 in amino acids: CASSLAGRNTEAFF. The CDR3 region has the DNA TGCGCCAGCAGCTTGGCGGGTAGGAACACTGAAGCTTTCTTT. The whole variable domain, remainder taken from reference TRBV5-1 and TRBJ1-1, is KAGVTQTPRYLIKTRGQQVTLSCSPISGHRSVSWYQQTPGQGLQFLFEYFSETQRNKGNFPGRFSGRQFSNSRSEMNVSTLELGDSALYLCASSLAGRNTEAFFGQGTRLTVV.

This chain connects TRBV6-5 to TRBJ2-7, with 8 bases identical to TRBD1. The CDR3 contains 15 residues. Germline trimming cut 2 bases from V and 5 bases from J; bases unmatched to any gene: 8. Germline values: CDR1 MNHEY, CDR2 SVGAGI. The CDR3 loop reads CASSYLATGVHEQYF. CDR3 bases: TGTGCCAGCAGTTACCTTGCGACAGGGGTCCACGAGCAGTACTTC.

This chain links TRBV6-1 with TRBJ1-1; tentative D call: TRBD1 (6 bases). Looked up from germline, CDR1 is MNHNS and CDR2 is SASEGT. Trimming stripped 6 bases from V and 2 bases from J, with 10 bases between. The CDR3 sequence is 13 residues long. The CDR3 reads CASSPTGNTEAFF. For the CDR3, the DNA is TGTGCCAGCAGCCCGACAGGAAACACTGAAGCTTTCTTT.

V and J are TRBV15 and TRBJ1-5; D possibly corresponds to TRBD1 (6 bases). V gave up 3 bases and J gave up 3 bases, with 9 bases separating them. The CDR3 runs 14 residues. Germline values: CDR1 LNHNV, CDR2 YYDKDF (reference sequence). The DNA of the CDR3 is TGTGCCACCAGCAGTCGACAGGACAATCAGCCCCAGCATTTT. Its protein product is CATSSRQDNQPQHF.

The chain is built from TRBV7-9 and TRBJ1-1; D unclear. Germline CDR1 reads SEHNR; CDR2 reads FQNEAQ (reference sequence). The V end was cut by 4 bases, the J end by 0 bases, with 6 bases between. This CDR3 has 13 residues. The DNA for the CDR3 is TGTGCCAGCAGCTCACCGTTGAACACTGAAGCTTTCTTT. It encodes CASSSPLNTEAFF.

The chain links TRBV5-4 to TRBJ2-7; possible D gene TRBD2, 6 bases. The CDR3 is made up of 13 amino acids. V was pared by 5 bases and J by 3 bases, with 12 bases between. Germline values: CDR1 SGHNT, CDR2 YYREEE (reference sequence). CDR3 sequence (DNA): TGTGCCAGCAGACCGGGACTTTACTACGAGCAGTACTTC. It is translated as CASRPGLYYEQYF.

The chain employs TRBV9 and TRBJ2-3, with 11 bases aligning to TRBD2. Losses at the gene ends were 3 bases for V and 1 base for J; bases not matched to a gene: 10. CDR3 length: 18 amino acids. CDR1 and CDR2 from the germline V gene are SGDLS and YYNGEE. In nucleotides, the CDR3 is TGTGCCAGCAGCGGGATCCTTAGCGGGAGGGAAGGCACAGATACGCAGTATTTT. Translating it yields CASSGILSGREGTDTQYF.

The rearrangement uses TRBV20-1 and TRBJ2-5; D is uncertain. The ends were cut back, 3 bases at V and 4 bases at J, with 6 bases in the middle. Looked up from germline, CDR1 is DFQATT and CDR2 is SNEGSKA (reference sequence). The CDR3 extends over 11 amino acids. CDR3 amino acids: CSASQAETQYF. CDR3 DNA: TGCAGTGCTAGTCAGGCAGAGACCCAGTACTTC.

The chain is built from TRBV9 and TRBJ2-3, with a possible D match to TRBD2 (5 bases). Trimming stripped 5 bases from V and 6 bases from J, with 16 bases between. In germline, CDR1 is SGDLS, CDR2 YYNGEE. This CDR3 contains 14 residues. The DNA for the CDR3 is TGTGCCAGCAGGTCTGGACTCGGCGCGGATACGCAGTATTTT. Translation gives CASRSGLGADTQYF.

V and J are TRBV5-1 and TRBJ2-5; the match to TRBD2 covers 9 bases. Per the germline V gene, CDR1 is SGHRS and CDR2 is YFSETQ. V dropped 0 bases and J dropped 5; count of bases not matched to a gene: 5. This CDR3 spans 15 amino acids. For the CDR3, the DNA is TGCGCCAGCAGCTTGGCGGCGGGAGGGAGCGAGACCCAGTACTTC. It specifies CASSLAAGGSETQYF.

The V gene is TRBV4-2, the J gene TRBJ2-1, with 8 bases fitting TRBD2. After removal of 0 bases from V and 7 bases from J, the junction contained 11 bases not matched to a gene. CDR1 is LGHNA and CDR2 is YNFKEQ in the germline V gene. The CDR3 is 17 residues long. CDR3 nucleotides: TGTGCCAGCAGCCAAGATAAACCGGGGGGGGTGAGGAATGAGCAGTTCTTC. It specifies CASSQDKPGGVRNEQFF.

The V call is TRBV5-1, the J call TRBJ2-3, with 7 bases lining up with TRBD2. With 6 bases clipped from V and 0 bases from J, the junction kept 7 bases outside the gene matches. The V gene's germline CDR1 is SGHRS and CDR2 YFSETQ. The CDR3 consists of 15 residues. CDR3 bases: TGCGCCAGCAAAGGGGCTAGCGGAAGCACAGATACGCAGTATTTT. This gives the protein CASKGASGSTDTQYF.

The V gene is TRBV6-5, the J gene TRBJ2-2; TRBD1 aligns across 10 bases. Looked up from germline, CDR1 is MNHEY and CDR2 is SVGAGI. CDR3 length equals 15 residues. The trim removed 8 bases at V and 6 bases at J, leaving 9 bases unmatched. The CDR3 loop reads CASGAGTGAPGELFF. The CDR3 DNA sequence: TGTGCCAGCGGTGCCGGGACAGGGGCCCCCGGGGAGCTGTTTTTT.

The V call is TRBV11-2, the J call TRBJ1-2; TRBD1 is a possible D gene (6 bases). The CDR3 totals 12 residues. CDR1 is SGHAT, CDR2 FQNNGV, per germline. The V end lost 5 bases, the J end lost 11 bases, and 15 bases lay between the germline ends. CDR3 DNA sequence: TGTGCCAGCAGCAAGGACAGAAGAGATTACACCTTC. It translates to CASSKDRRDYTF.

V gene TRBV4-3 combines with J gene TRBJ2-1; TRBD2 agrees at 11 bases. CDR1 LGHNA and CDR2 YSLEER come from the germline V gene. This CDR3 contains 21 residues. Germline trimming cut 1 base from V and 5 bases from J; bases unmatched to any gene: 19. CDR3: CASSQGFIQGIAGGQNNEQFF. CDR3 bases: TGCGCCAGCAGCCAAGGGTTTATACAGGGAATAGCGGGAGGGCAAAACAATGAGCAGTTCTTC.

V usage is TRBV12-5 and J usage is TRBJ2-3; D uncertain. The germline gives CDR1 LGHNT, CDR2 FRNRAP. The CDR3 totals 15 residues. Trimming removed 0 bases at V and 0 bases at J, with 7 bases between. The CDR3 bases are TGTGCTAGTGGTTTGGTGGGTTCTAGCACAGATACGCAGTATTTT. Translating it yields CASGLVGSSTDTQYF.

V usage is TRBV4-3 and J usage is TRBJ2-4; TRBD1 agrees at 9 bases. Germline V gene lookup returns CDR1 LGHNA and CDR2 YSLEER. The V segment lost 6 bases and the J segment 0 bases; nucleotides outside the gene matches: 3. This CDR3 spans 15 amino acids. CDR3 DNA sequence: TGCGCCAGCAGTCGGGGACAGGGAGCCAAAAACATTCAGTACTTC. Its translation is CASSRGQGAKNIQYF.

The CDR3 nucleotides read TGTGCCAGTAGTGCCGGACAGGCGGGGAACACTGAAGCTTTCTTT. Amino acids: CASSAGQAGNTEAFF. The gene calls are TRBV19 and TRBJ1-1; TRBD1 matches 7 bases. The junction had 7 bases not matched to a gene; V was cut back by 5 bases and J by 1 base. CDR3 length: 15 amino acids. CDR1 and CDR2 from the germline V gene are LNHDA and SQIVND (reference sequence).

The chain joins TRBV7-9 to TRBJ2-7; 9 nucleotides agree with TRBD1. The germline V gene encodes CDR1 SEHNR and CDR2 FQNEAQ (reference sequence). The CDR3 spans 14 residues. J was trimmed by 6 bases and V by 6 bases; bases with no gene match: 9. CDR3 in DNA: TGTGCCAGCAGTTCCGGGACAGGGAACCGCGAGCAGTACTTC. The encoded protein is CASSSGTGNREQYF. Drawing the rest from reference TRBV7-9 and TRBJ2-7, the complete variable domain is DTGVSQNPRHKITKRGQNVTFRCDPISEHNRLYWYRQTLGQGPEFLTYFQNEAQLEKSRLLSDRFSAERPKGSFSTLEIQRTEQGDSAMYLCASSSGTGNREQYFGPGTRLTVT.

This sequence joins TRBV13 and TRBJ1-2, with TRBD1 identical over 12 bases. Germline loops: CDR1 PRHDT, CDR2 FYEKMQ (reference sequence). CDR3 length equals 17 residues. J was trimmed by 2 bases and V by 3 bases; bases with no gene match: 7. In DNA, the CDR3 is TGTGCCAGCAGCTTGGGGACAGGGGGCTTACAGAACTATGGCTACACCTTC. Translated, it gives CASSLGTGGLQNYGYTF. Looking up the rest from reference TRBV13 and TRBJ1-2 gives the full variable domain: AAGVIQSPRHLIKEKRETATLKCYPIPRHDTVYWYQQGPGQDPQFLISFYEKMQSDKGSIPDRFSAQQFSDYHSELNMSSLELGDSALYFCASSLGTGGLQNYGYTFGSGTRLTVV.

The CDR3 DNA follows: TGTGCCACCAGCAGAGGCGGGCAGGGAAATGGGCAGTACTTC. It translates to CATSRGGQGNGQYF. This chain joins TRBV15 and TRBJ2-7, with D perhaps being TRBD1 or TRBD2 (5 bases each). The ends were cut back, 1 base at V and 9 bases at J, with 16 bases in the middle. The length of the CDR3 is 14 residues. Germline assignment: CDR1 LNHNV and CDR2 YYDKDF (reference sequence).

This chain connects TRBV25-1 to TRBJ1-1; D is unresolved. CDR3 length: 15 residues. V lost 1 base and J lost 1, with 10 bases in between. Looked up from germline, CDR1 is MGHDK and CDR2 is SYGVNS. This chain's CDR3 is CASSESGLWNTEAFF. The CDR3 nucleotides are TGTGCCAGCAGTGAATCAGGACTGTGGAACACTGAAGCTTTCTTT.

In its sample, this clone was seen once. The V gene is TRBV28, the J gene TRBJ1-1; unclear D gene. Per germline, CDR1 MDHEN and CDR2 SYDVKM. Trimming stripped 5 bases from V and 4 bases from J, with 14 bases between. The CDR3 extends over 14 amino acids. The CDR3 DNA reads as TGTGCCAGCAGTCCCCCCTTGGGGTCCACTGAAGCTTTCTTT. It specifies CASSPPLGSTEAFF.